This T cell receptor beta chain was identified in a study of cytomegalovirus exposure and HLA in healthy donors. Germline V gene data show CDR1 as SGHTA and CDR2 as FQGNSA. The CDR3 loop spans 15 amino acids. V trimming: 5 bases; J trimming: 1 base; junction bases outside the gene matches: 3. In the case of this clone: The antigen is not known.

60 Vbeta and 13 Jbeta primers were used in PCR. TCRdb's copy holds only in-frame clones and misses some; the assay was immunoSEQ multiplex PCR. The sample yields 140,000 or so clones, about 84% seen once. Study outcomes and limitations: V- and J-gene trimming of TCR beta was linked (in a later analysis) to a missense DCLRE1C variant. In a later analysis, an Asian-associated ancestry cluster reportedly showed fewer N-insertions than the roughly 700-donor mean. Available immune exposure information was restricted to CMV serostatus only.

Specimen: PBMCs. V gene TRBV7-2 combines with J gene TRBJ2-2, with 8 bases matching TRBD2. The sequence was collected from a woman under 30 in good health and CMV-seropositive. In DNA form, the CDR3 reads TGTGCCAGCAGCCCCAGCGGGGGGAACACCGGGGAGCTGTTTTTT. Its protein product is CASSPSGGNTGELFF.